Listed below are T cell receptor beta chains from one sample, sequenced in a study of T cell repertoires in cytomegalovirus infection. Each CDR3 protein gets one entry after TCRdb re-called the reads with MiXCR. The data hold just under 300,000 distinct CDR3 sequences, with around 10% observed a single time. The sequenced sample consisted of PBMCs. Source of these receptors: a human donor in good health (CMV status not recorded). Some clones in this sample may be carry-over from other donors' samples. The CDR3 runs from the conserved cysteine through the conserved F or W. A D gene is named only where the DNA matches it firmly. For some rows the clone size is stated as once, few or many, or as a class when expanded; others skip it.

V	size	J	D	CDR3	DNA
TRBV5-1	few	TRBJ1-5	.	CASSLEGRGNQPQHF	TGCGCCAGCAGCTTGGAGGGAAGGGGCAATCAGCCCCAGCATTTT
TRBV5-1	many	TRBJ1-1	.	CASKIVVQGRTMNTEAFF	TGCGCCAGCAAAATAGTGGTTCAGGGCCGGACTATGAACACTGAAGCTTTCTTT
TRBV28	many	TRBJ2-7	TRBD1	CASSPGQPYEQYF	TGTGCCAGCAGTCCGGGACAGCCCTACGAGCAGTACTTC
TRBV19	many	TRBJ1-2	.	CASSMVVNYGYTF	TGTGCCAGTAGTATGGTTGTTAACTATGGCTACACCTTC
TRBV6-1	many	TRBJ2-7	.	CASSVDSGIDEQYF	TGTGCCAGCAGTGTCGATTCGGGTATCGACGAGCAGTACTTC
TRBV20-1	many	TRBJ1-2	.	CSARGSGNYGYTF	TGCAGTGCCAGGGGTTCGGGAAACTATGGCTACACCTTC
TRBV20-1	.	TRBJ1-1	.	CSLGQPNTEAFF	TGCAGTTTAGGGCAGCCGAACACTGAAGCTTTCTTT
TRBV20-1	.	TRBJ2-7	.	CSVGMGGGLYEQYF	TGCAGTGTTGGCATGGGGGGGGGGCTTTACGAGCAGTACTTC
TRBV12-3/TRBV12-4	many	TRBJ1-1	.	CASSLWEGAEAFF	TGTGCCAGCAGTTTATGGGAGGGGGCTGAAGCTTTCTTT
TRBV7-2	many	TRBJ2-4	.	CASSFGDIQYF	TGTGCCAGCAGCTTTGGGGACATTCAGTACTTC
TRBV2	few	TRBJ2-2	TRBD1	CASRGTGASGELFF	TGTGCCAGCAGGGGAACAGGGGCTTCCGGGGAGCTGTTTTTT
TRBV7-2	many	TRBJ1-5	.	CASREGLDNQPQHF	TGTGCCAGCAGGGAAGGGCTTGACAATCAGCCCCAGCATTTT
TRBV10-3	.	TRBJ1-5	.	CAIKDRFNQPQHF	TGTGCCATCAAAGACAGGTTCAATCAGCCCCAGCATTTT
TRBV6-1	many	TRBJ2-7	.	CASSRQSYEQYF	TGTGCCAGCAGTCGACAGAGCTACGAGCAGTACTTC
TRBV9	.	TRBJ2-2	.	CASSGRVDTGELFF	TGTGCCAGCAGCGGTAGGGTGGACACCGGGGAGCTGTTTTTT
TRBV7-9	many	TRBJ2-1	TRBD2	CASSFPSGGAINEQFF	TGTGCCAGCAGCTTTCCTAGCGGGGGGGCAATAAATGAGCAGTTCTTC
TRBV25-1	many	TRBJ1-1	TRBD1	CASSITGVVTEAFF	TGTGCCAGCAGCATTACAGGGGTCGTCACTGAAGCTTTCTTT
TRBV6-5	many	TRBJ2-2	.	CASSYSPGELFF	TGTGCCAGCAGTTACTCGCCTGGGGAGCTGTTTTTT
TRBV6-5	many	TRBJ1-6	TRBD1	CASSYSGKGQGVSPLHF	TGTGCCAGCAGTTACTCTGGGAAGGGACAGGGGGTCTCACCCCTCCACTTT
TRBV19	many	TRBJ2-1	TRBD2	CASSTRVAGASYNEQFF	TGTGCCAGTAGTACCCGGGTAGCGGGGGCCTCCTACAATGAGCAGTTCTTC
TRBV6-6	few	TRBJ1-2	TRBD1	CASSYSGTEGYGYTF	TGTGCCAGCAGTTACTCCGGGACAGAAGGCTATGGCTACACCTTC
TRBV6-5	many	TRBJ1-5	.	CASSQQENNQPQHF	TGTGCCAGCAGTCAACAGGAAAACAATCAGCCCCAGCATTTT
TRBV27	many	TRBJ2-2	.	CASSLGVLNTGELFF	TGTGCCAGCAGTTTGGGGGTCTTAAACACCGGGGAGCTGTTTTTT
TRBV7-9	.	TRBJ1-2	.	CASTLGGVNYGYTF	TGTGCCAGCACCCTGGGTGGAGTTAACTATGGCTACACCTTC
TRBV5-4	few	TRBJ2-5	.	CASSPSWARGSQYF	TGTGCCAGCAGCCCTTCATGGGCCCGGGGGTCCCAGTACTTC
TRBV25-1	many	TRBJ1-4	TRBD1	CASSDHPQGGKLFF	TGTGCCAGCAGTGATCACCCGCAGGGGGGAAAACTGTTTTTT
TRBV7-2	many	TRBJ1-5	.	CASSLVAGPDQPQHF	TGTGCCAGCAGCTTAGTGGCAGGGCCTGATCAGCCCCAGCATTTT
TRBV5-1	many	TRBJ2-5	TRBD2	CASSPGPSGRETQYF	TGCGCCAGCAGCCCTGGCCCTAGCGGACGAGAGACCCAGTACTTC
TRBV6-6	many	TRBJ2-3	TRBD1	CATEGQGTDTQYF	TGTGCCACGGAGGGACAGGGGACAGATACGCAGTATTTT
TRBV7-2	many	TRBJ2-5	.	CASSLVPRLTQETQYF	TGTGCCAGCAGCTTAGTCCCACGGCTAACGCAAGAGACCCAGTACTTC
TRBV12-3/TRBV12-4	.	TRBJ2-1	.	CASSLSPRSSYNEQFF	TGTGCCAGCAGTTTAAGTCCACGAAGCTCCTACAATGAGCAGTTCTTC
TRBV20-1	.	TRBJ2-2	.	CSAGGTEGTGELFF	TGCAGTGCTGGCGGGACAGAGGGGACCGGGGAGCTGTTTTTT
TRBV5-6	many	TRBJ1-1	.	CASSTGASTEAFF	TGTGCCAGCAGTACGGGGGCTAGCACTGAAGCTTTCTTT
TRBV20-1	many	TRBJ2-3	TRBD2	CSARVLTSGGKDTQYF	TGCAGTGCTAGAGTATTGACTAGCGGGGGAAAAGATACGCAGTATTTT
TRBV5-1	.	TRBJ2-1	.	CASTELSGGEQFF	TGCGCCAGCACCGAACTGTCCGGAGGTGAGCAGTTCTTC
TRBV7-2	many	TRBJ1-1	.	CASSPPRNTEAFF	TGTGCCAGCAGCCCACCGCGGAACACTGAAGCTTTCTTT
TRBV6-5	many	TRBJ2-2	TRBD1	CATRTVDRGFTGELFF	TGTGCCACCCGGACTGTGGACAGGGGGTTTACCGGGGAGCTGTTTTTT
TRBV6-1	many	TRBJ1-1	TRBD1	CASIMGTANTEAFF	TGTGCCAGCATCATGGGGACAGCGAACACTGAAGCTTTCTTT
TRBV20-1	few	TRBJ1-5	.	CSASVRAGNQPQHF	TGCAGTGCTAGCGTCAGGGCAGGCAATCAGCCCCAGCATTTT
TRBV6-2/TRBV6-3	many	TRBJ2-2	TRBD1	CASRWTGAGELFF	TGTGCCAGCAGGTGGACAGGGGCCGGGGAGCTGTTTTTT
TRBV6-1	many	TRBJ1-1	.	CASTRMGRNTEAFF	TGTGCCAGCACCCGAATGGGGCGGAACACTGAAGCTTTCTTT
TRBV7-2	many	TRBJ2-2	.	CASSQRGRAGTGELFF	TGTGCCAGCAGCCAGAGGGGCAGGGCGGGCACCGGGGAGCTGTTTTTT
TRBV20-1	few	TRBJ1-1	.	CSAPKQGVTAFF	TGCAGTGCTCCTAAACAGGGTGTCACGGCTTTCTTT
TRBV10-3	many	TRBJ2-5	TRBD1	CAISNRGDKETQYF	TGTGCCATCAGCAACAGGGGAGATAAAGAGACCCAGTACTTC
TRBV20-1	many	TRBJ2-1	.	CSAPGPYYNEQFF	TGCAGTGCGCCGGGACCGTACTACAATGAGCAGTTCTTC
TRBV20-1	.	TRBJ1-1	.	CRPSRNVGSTEAFF	TGCAGACCCTCTAGGAACGTGGGAAGCACTGAAGCTTTCTTT
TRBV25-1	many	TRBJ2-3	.	CASSVPGQYRDTQYF	TGTGCCAGCAGTGTCCCCGGACAGTACCGAGATACGCAGTATTTT
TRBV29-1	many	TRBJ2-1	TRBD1	CSVENDRVRGEQFF	TGCAGCGTTGAAAATGACAGGGTAAGGGGTGAGCAGTTCTTC
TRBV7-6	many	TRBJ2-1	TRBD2	CASSSQGLWEQFF	TGTGCCAGCAGTTCCCAGGGACTATGGGAGCAGTTCTTC
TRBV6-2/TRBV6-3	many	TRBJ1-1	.	CASSFVGGMNTEAFF	TGTGCCAGCAGTTTTGTGGGGGGCATGAACACTGAAGCTTTCTTT
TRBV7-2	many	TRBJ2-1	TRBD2	CASSMRTSGGVREQFF	TGTGCCAGCAGCATGAGGACTAGCGGGGGGGTACGTGAGCAGTTCTTC
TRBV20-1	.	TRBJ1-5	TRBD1	CSAGQGSNQPQHF	TGCAGTGCTGGACAGGGGAGCAATCAGCCCCAGCATTTT
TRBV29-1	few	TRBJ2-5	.	CSADERDTFQETQYF	TGCAGCGCTGATGAACGGGACACCTTCCAAGAGACCCAGTACTTC